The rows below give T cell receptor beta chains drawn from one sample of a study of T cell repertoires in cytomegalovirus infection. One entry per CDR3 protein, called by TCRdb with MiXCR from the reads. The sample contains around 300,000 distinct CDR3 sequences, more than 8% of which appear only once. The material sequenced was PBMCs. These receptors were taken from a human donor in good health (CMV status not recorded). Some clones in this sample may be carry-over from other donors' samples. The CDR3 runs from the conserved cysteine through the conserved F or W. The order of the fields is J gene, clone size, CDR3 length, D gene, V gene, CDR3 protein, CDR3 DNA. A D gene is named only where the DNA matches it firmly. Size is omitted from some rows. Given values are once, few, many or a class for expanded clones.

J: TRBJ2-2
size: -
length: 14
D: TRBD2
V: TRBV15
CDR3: CATSPAGGAGELFF
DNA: TGTGCCACCAGCCCGGCCGGGGGGGCCGGGGAGCTGTTTTTT

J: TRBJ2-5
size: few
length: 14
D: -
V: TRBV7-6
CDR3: CASTNLGPPGTQYF
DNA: TGTGCCAGCACCAATTTGGGCCCACCGGGGACCCAGTACTTC

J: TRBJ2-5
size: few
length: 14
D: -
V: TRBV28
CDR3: CASTLRGAQETQYF
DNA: TGTGCCAGCACCCTGAGAGGGGCCCAAGAGACCCAGTACTTC

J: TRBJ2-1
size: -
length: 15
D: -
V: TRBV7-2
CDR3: CASNWEGQSENEQFF
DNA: TGTGCCAGCAACTGGGAGGGACAGTCCGAAAATGAGCAGTTCTTC

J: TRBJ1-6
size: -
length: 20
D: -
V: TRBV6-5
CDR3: CASSYSSAGNPSSYNSPLHF
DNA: TGTGCCAGCAGTTACTCGAGCGCCGGCAACCCGAGCTCCTATAATTCACCCCTCCACTTT

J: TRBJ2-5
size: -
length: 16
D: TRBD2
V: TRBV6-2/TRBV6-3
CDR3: CASSGRLAPVEETQYF
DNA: TGTGCCAGCAGTGGGCGACTAGCTCCTGTAGAAGAGACCCAGTACTTC

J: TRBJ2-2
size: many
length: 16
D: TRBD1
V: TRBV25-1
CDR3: CASSGYRGPRTGELFF
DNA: TGTGCCAGCAGTGGATACAGGGGGCCGAGAACCGGGGAGCTGTTTTTT

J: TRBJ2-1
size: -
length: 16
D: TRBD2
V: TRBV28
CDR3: CASSIILSSGRVEQFF
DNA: TGTGCCAGCAGTATTATCCTCTCTAGCGGGAGGGTTGAGCAGTTCTTC

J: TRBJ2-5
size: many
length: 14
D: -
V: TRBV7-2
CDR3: CASSSSGNQETQYF
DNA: TGTGCCAGCAGCTCTTCCGGGAACCAAGAGACCCAGTACTTC

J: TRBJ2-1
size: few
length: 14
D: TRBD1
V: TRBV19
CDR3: CASRPGQGVNEQFF
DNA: TGTGCCAGTAGACCGGGACAGGGAGTAAATGAGCAGTTCTTC

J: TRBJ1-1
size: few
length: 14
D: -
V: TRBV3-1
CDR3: CASSQDRGGSEAFF
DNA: TGTGCCAGCAGCCAAGATAGAGGAGGGTCTGAAGCTTTCTTT

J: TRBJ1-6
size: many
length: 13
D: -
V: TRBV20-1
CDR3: CSARRRKNSPLHF
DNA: TGCAGTGCTAGGCGTCGGAAGAATTCACCCCTCCACTTT

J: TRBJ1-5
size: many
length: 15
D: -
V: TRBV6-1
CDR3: CASSSDRQSNQPQHF
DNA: TGTGCCAGCAGTTCCGACAGGCAGAGCAATCAGCCCCAGCATTTT

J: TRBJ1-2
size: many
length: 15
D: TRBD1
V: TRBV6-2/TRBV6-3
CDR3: CASSSGGDSNYGYTF
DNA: TGTGCCAGCAGTTCCGGCGGGGACAGTAACTATGGCTACACCTTC

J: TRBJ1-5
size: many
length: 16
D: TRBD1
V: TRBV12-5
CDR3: CASALGDSLINQPQHF
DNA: TGTGCTAGTGCCCTGGGGGACAGTCTCATTAATCAGCCCCAGCATTTT

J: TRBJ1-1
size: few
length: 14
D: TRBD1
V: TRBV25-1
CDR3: CAPPDREVCTEAFF
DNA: TGTGCCCCCCCCGACAGGGAAGTGTGCACTGAAGCTTTCTTT

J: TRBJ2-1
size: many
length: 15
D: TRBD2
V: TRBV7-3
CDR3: CASSLAGGTLGEQFF
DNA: TGTGCCAGCAGCTTAGCGGGAGGAACGCTGGGTGAGCAGTTCTTC